One sample yielded the 5 T cell receptor beta chains listed below, sequenced in a study of OX40 agonist ivuxolimab in advanced cancers. Libraries were made using the immunoSEQ multiplex PCR assay. TCRdb took this table from immuneACCESS and kept in-frame rearrangements with V and J called. Such tables lack part of the clones; where checked against another copy, unresolved V genes explain under half of the gap, and the rest is unexplained. In this sample the table shows 85,000 to 120,000 clones, about nine tenths of which occur a single time. The top ten constitute approximately 0.52% of the sample. Material: CD4+ or CD8+ T cells sorted from blood, obtained in a trial of the OX40 agonist ivuxolimab. The source of these receptors is an adult with an advanced solid tumor such as melanoma, head and neck, liver or kidney cancer.

This chain joins TRBV19 and TRBJ2-3, with 14 bases that match TRBD2. Trimming removed 4 bases from V and 2 bases from J; junction bases left unmatched: 5. The length of the CDR3 is 17 residues. Germline lookup yields CDR1 LNHDA and CDR2 SQIVND (reference sequence). CDR3 in DNA: TGTGCCAGTAGTACTGGACTAGCGGGGGGCCACACAGATACGCAGTATTTT. Amino acids: CASSTGLAGGHTDTQYF.

The V gene is TRBV28, the J gene TRBJ1-6; 7 nucleotides agree with TRBD1. This CDR3 contains 17 residues. The J segment lost 1 base and the V segment lost 8 bases, leaving 11 bases of the junction unmatched. CDR1 and CDR2 from the germline V gene are MDHEN and SYDVKM. The DNA for the CDR3 is TGTGCCAGCGGGCCTCGTAAGGGGGCTTCCTATAATTCACCCCTCCACTTT. Translating it yields CASGPRKGASYNSPLHF.

The gene calls are TRBV15 and TRBJ2-4, with D perhaps assigned TRBD1 or TRBD2 (6 bases each). Trimming removed 0 bases from V and 3 bases from J, with 9 bases in between. This CDR3 is 15 amino acids long. Germline V lookup: CDR1 LNHNV, CDR2 YYDKDF (reference sequence). The CDR3 region is CATSRDEGGKNIQYF. The DNA of the CDR3 is TGTGCCACCAGCAGAGACGAGGGGGGCAAAAACATTCAGTACTTC.

The chain recombines TRBV10-2 with TRBJ1-6, with TRBD1 matching over 10 bases. The germline V gene has CDR1 WSHSY and CDR2 SAAADI. The CDR3 length is 18 residues. V lost 8 bases to trimming and J lost 1 base; unmatched junction nucleotides: 11. The CDR3 DNA sequence: TGCGCCAGCGGGCCCGGGACAGGGGAAAGGTCCTATAATTCACCCCTCCACTTT. Protein: CASGPGTGERSYNSPLHF.

Only one count was recorded for this clone. V usage is TRBV6-5 and J usage is TRBJ2-5; D possibly corresponds to TRBD1 (5 bases). Germline values: CDR1 MNHEY, CDR2 SVGAGI. V lost 2 bases to trimming and J lost 2 bases, with 9 bases between them. The CDR3 runs to 14 residues. The CDR3 loop is CASSYSYRQETQYF. In nucleotides, the CDR3 is TGTGCCAGCAGTTACAGTTACAGGCAAGAGACCCAGTACTTC.